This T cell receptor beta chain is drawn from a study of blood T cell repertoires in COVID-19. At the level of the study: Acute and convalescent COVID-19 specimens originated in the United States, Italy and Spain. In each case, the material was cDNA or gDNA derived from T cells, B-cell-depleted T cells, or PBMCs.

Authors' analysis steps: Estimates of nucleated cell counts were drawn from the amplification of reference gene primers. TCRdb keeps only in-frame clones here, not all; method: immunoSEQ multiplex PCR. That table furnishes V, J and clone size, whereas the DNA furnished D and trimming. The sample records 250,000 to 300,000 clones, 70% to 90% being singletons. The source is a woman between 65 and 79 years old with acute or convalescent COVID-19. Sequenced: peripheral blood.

CDR3 sequence reads: CASSVSLTGDEKLFF. The CDR3 nucleotides read TGTGCCAGTAGTGTATCTTTAACGGGGGATGAAAAACTGTTTTTT. This rearrangement joins TRBV19 to TRBJ1-4; D is possibly TRBD1 (5 bases). Germline V lookup: CDR1 LNHDA, CDR2 SQIVND (reference sequence). The CDR3 has 15 residues. Trimming took 5 bases from V and 6 from J, leaving 16 bases between them.